A single sample gave rise to the 11 T cell receptor beta chains below, sequenced in a study of T-cell memory formation after mild COVID-19. Each CDR3 protein gets one entry after TCRdb re-called the 5' RACE reads with MiXCR. The repertoire holds approximately 260,000 distinct CDR3 sequences, with approximately 18% as singletons. The sequencing sample was made of PBMCs or a T cell subset sorted from them (not recorded which). The receptors were sampled from a man aged 18 to 30 who had mild COVID-19 (a few samples of this study predate the infection). Cell type and time point are not known.

This clonotype was seen only a few times. The rearrangement joins TRBV25-1 to TRBJ2-1; D is perhaps TRBD1 (5 bases). V lost 6 bases to trimming and J lost 8 bases, with 17 bases between them. Looked up from germline, CDR1 is MGHDK and CDR2 is SYGVNS. This CDR3 has 14 residues. CDR3 protein: CASRGQGLRDEQFF. The CDR3 DNA reads TGTGCCAGCAGGGGGCAGGGTCTGCGCGATGAGCAGTTCTTC.

The chain has TRBV4-1 and TRBJ2-3; TRBD2 might be the D (5 bases). The V end lost 1 base, the J end lost 2 bases, and 16 bases lay between the germline ends. CDR1 is MGHRA and CDR2 is YSYEKL in the germline V gene. There are 17 residues in the CDR3. CDR3 nucleotide sequence: TGCGCCAGCAGCCAAGTTCCTGTCGGGGAGATCACAGATACGCAGTATTTT. This codes for CASSQVPVGEITDTQYF.

This clonotype was observed many times. The V and J genes are TRBV5-1 and TRBJ1-4; D gene unclear. V was cut by 0 bases and J by 0 bases, with 6 bases left in between. There are 15 residues in the CDR3. Per the germline V gene, CDR1 is SGHRS and CDR2 is YFSETQ. CDR3 in amino acids: CASSLVGTTNEKLFF. The CDR3 DNA sequence: TGCGCCAGCAGCTTGGTCGGGACAACTAATGAAAAACTGTTTTTT.

This clonotype was recorded at least ten times. The chain has TRBV5-6 and TRBJ2-2, with unresolved D. Germline V gene lookup returns CDR1 SGHDT and CDR2 YYEEEE. The CDR3 is 12 amino acids. The V gene lost 7 bases and the J gene lost 4 bases, with 8 bases spanning the gap. The CDR3 spells CASGSRTGELFF. The CDR3 coding sequence is TGTGCCAGCGGCTCTCGCACCGGGGAGCTGTTTTTT.

The chain is built from TRBV7-9 and TRBJ2-6; D tentatively reads TRBD1 or TRBD2 (5 bases each). Deletions cut 5 bases from V and 0 bases from J, with 8 bases between. The CDR3 consists of 15 residues. CDR1 is SEHNR, CDR2 FQNEAQ, per germline (reference sequence). CDR3 residues: CASSRGGSGANVLTF. As DNA, the CDR3 is TGTGCCAGCAGCCGGGGCGGCTCTGGGGCCAACGTCCTGACTTTC.

The chain combines TRBV6-5 with TRBJ1-1; weak D call: TRBD1 (5 bases). The V end was cut by 0 bases, the J end by 2 bases, with 13 bases between. The germline gives CDR1 MNHEY, CDR2 SVGAGI. The CDR3 loop spans 16 amino acids. The CDR3 sequence is CASSYSIQGHNTEAFF. For the CDR3, the DNA is TGTGCCAGCAGTTACTCTATCCAAGGACACAACACTGAAGCTTTCTTT.

This chain joins TRBV7-2 and TRBJ2-7; 10 bases are a match to TRBD2. The CDR3 sequence is 13 residues long. J was trimmed by 5 bases and V by 3 bases; bases with no gene match: 1. Germline V gene sequence: CDR1 SGHTA, CDR2 FQGNSA. CDR3 loop: CASSFLAGDEQYF. The CDR3 DNA reads TGTGCCAGCAGCTTTCTAGCGGGGGACGAGCAGTACTTC.

The sample holds a few counts of this clonotype. The gene calls are TRBV20-1 and TRBJ2-1; TRBD2 agrees at 7 bases. Germline CDR1 is DFQATT and CDR2 is SNEGSKA (reference sequence). The V and J ends lost 0 bases and 7 bases, in that order; junction bases with no gene match: 3. This CDR3 is 13 amino acids long. This CDR3 is CSARDAGVNEQFF. The CDR3 DNA follows: TGCAGTGCTAGAGATGCGGGGGTTAATGAGCAGTTCTTC.

The V and J genes are TRBV29-1 and TRBJ2-3, with D tentatively TRBD1 (5 bases). The CDR3 runs to 12 residues. Germline loops: CDR1 SQVTM, CDR2 ANQGSEA. V lost 5 bases to trimming and J lost 4 bases, with 10 bases between them. The DNA for the CDR3 is TGCAGCGTTCAGGACAACTCAGATACGCAGTATTTT. It is translated as CSVQDNSDTQYF.

The chain recombines TRBV6-2 or TRBV6-3 with TRBJ2-7, with D possibly matching TRBD2 (5 bases). The ends were cut back, 0 bases at V and 3 bases at J, with 12 bases in the middle. Germline V gene sequence: CDR1 MNHEY, CDR2 SVGEGT. The CDR3 is made up of 15 amino acids. The CDR3: CASSYSPGTHYEQYF. The CDR3 nucleotides are TGTGCCAGCAGTTACTCCCCGGGAACCCACTACGAGCAGTACTTC.

The chain carries TRBV11-3 and TRBJ2-3; 12 bases are a match to TRBD2. The CDR3 length is 16 residues. Trimming cost V 5 bases and J 3 bases; bases outside gene matches: 6. CDR1 SGHNT and CDR2 YENEEA come from the germline V gene. CDR3 sequence (DNA): TGTGCCAGCAGCCGCATGACTAGCGGGGGTACAGATACGCAGTATTTT. It translates to CASSRMTSGGTDTQYF. The full variable domain, completed using reference TRBV11-3 and TRBJ2-3, is EAGVVQSPRYKIIEKKQPVAFWCNPISGHNTLYWYLQNLGQGPELLIRYENEEAVDDSQLPKDRFSAERLKGVDSTLKIQPAELGDSAVYLCASSRMTSGGTDTQYFGPGTRLTVL.